Each of the 23 T cell receptor beta chains below was sequenced from the same sample in a study of T cells in Graves' hyperthyroidism and ophthalmopathy. TCR beta CDR3 regions were amplified from RNA. HTBI primers were employed in a first-round RT-PCR of the TCR CDR3. TCRdb reanalysed the multiplex PCR reads using MiXCR and keeps one entry per CDR3 protein. The sample includes 360,000 or so distinct CDR3 sequences, about a sixth of them seen just once. Material: blood. These receptors were obtained from a woman in her thirties or forties with Graves' ophthalmopathy.

In this sample, this clonotype turned up a few times. The gene calls are TRBV29-1 and TRBJ1-2, with D perhaps matching TRBD1 (5 bases). Deletions cut 1 base from V and 5 bases from J, with 17 bases between. CDR3 length: 15 amino acids. Germline CDR1 and CDR2: SQVTM and ANQGSEA. The CDR3 spells CSVEVSGGISYGYTF. The CDR3 nucleotides are TGCAGCGTTGAAGTATCTGGGGGGATCTCGTATGGCTACACCTTC.

This clonotype has at least ten counts. The genes are TRBV11-2 and TRBJ2-7; no definite D call. CDR1 and CDR2 from the germline V gene are SGHAT and FQNNGV. V lost 6 bases and J 5 bases, leaving 11 bases between the germline ends. The CDR3 is made up of 12 amino acids. CDR3 sequence: CASSRLVDEQYF. In DNA, the CDR3 is TGTGCCAGCAGTAGGCTCGTTGACGAGCAGTACTTC. The full variable domain, its missing parts supplied by reference TRBV11-2 and TRBJ2-7, is EAGVAQSPRYKIIEKRQSVAFWCNPISGHATLYWYQQILGQGPKLLIQFQNNGVVDDSQLPKDRFSAERLKGVDSTLKIQPAKLEDSAVYLCASSRLVDEQYFGPGTRLTVT.

This clonotype was counted many times. The chain combines TRBV7-8 with TRBJ2-7; D unresolved. The germline V gene has CDR1 SGHVS and CDR2 FQNEAQ. The CDR3 has 15 amino acids. The V gene lost 2 bases and the J gene lost 3 bases, with 14 bases spanning the gap. DNA for the CDR3: TGTGCCAGCAGCTTATCAAGGGTATACGTCTACGAGCAGTACTTC. Protein sequence: CASSLSRVYVYEQYF.

This clonotype was observed at least ten times. The chain recombines TRBV28 with TRBJ2-2, with 12 bases that match TRBD1. Germline V gene sequence: CDR1 MDHEN, CDR2 SYDVKM. This CDR3 contains 16 residues. The V segment lost 5 bases and the J segment 4 bases; nucleotides outside the gene matches: 5. The CDR3 DNA reads as TGTGCCAGCAGTCGAGGGACAGGGGGCAGCACCGGGGAGCTGTTTTTT. It translates to CASSRGTGGSTGELFF.

A note on this clonotype: It may be a read error: a sequence one base away is much more abundant. The chain uses TRBV3-1 and TRBJ2-7, with D possibly matching TRBD2 (6 bases). There are 14 residues in the CDR3. Germline V gene data show CDR1 as LGHDT and CDR2 as YNNKEL (reference sequence). The V gene lost 2 bases and the J gene lost 4 bases, with 12 bases spanning the gap. CDR3 amino acids: CASSQLTRVYEQYF. The CDR3 DNA follows: TGTGCCAGCAGCCAATTGACTAGGGTTTACGAGCAGTACTTC.

The chain employs TRBV4-1 and TRBJ2-2; no clear D. Germline V lookup: CDR1 MGHRA, CDR2 YSYEKL. V lost 1 base and J lost 5, with 5 bases in between. This CDR3 comprises 13 residues. CDR3: CASSQVRTGELFF. In DNA, the CDR3 is TGCGCCAGCAGCCAAGTTAGGACCGGGGAGCTGTTTTTT.

The chain joins TRBV5-1 to TRBJ2-2, with D uncertain. Trimming took off 4 bases at V and 0 bases at J, with 10 bases between the two ends. Germline values: CDR1 SGHRS, CDR2 YFSETQ. This CDR3 comprises 15 residues. In DNA, the CDR3 is TGCGCCAGCAGCCTAAACAGTGCGAACACCGGGGAGCTGTTTTTT. Translating gives CASSLNSANTGELFF.

The sample holds many counts of this clonotype. The rearrangement uses TRBV7-9 and TRBJ2-4, with D possibly being TRBD2 (5 bases). The CDR3 length is 15 residues. V was trimmed by 5 bases and J by 3 bases, leaving 14 bases between them. Per germline, CDR1 SEHNR and CDR2 FQNEAQ (reference sequence). The chain's CDR3 is CASSPLGEDKNIQYF. CDR3 coding DNA: TGTGCCAGCAGCCCCCTCGGGGAAGACAAAAACATTCAGTACTTC.

This clonotype was recorded at least ten times. The V gene is TRBV7-3, the J gene TRBJ1-2; 9 nucleotides agree with TRBD1. The germline V gene has CDR1 SGHTA and CDR2 FQGTGA. Losses at the gene ends were 7 bases for V and 6 bases for J; bases not matched to a gene: 9. This CDR3 has 14 residues. The CDR3 DNA sequence: TGTGCCAGCAAACCTACAGGGGGCGCGGATGGCTACACCTTC. It yields the protein CASKPTGGADGYTF.

Sample share makes this clonotype medium-sized. The chain employs TRBV12-3 or TRBV12-4 and TRBJ2-7, with 7 bases matching TRBD1. This CDR3 region has 14 residues. With V trimmed by 3 bases and J by 6 bases, 8 bases remained unmatched. The CDR3 sequence is CASSLKGASIEQYF. CDR3 bases: TGTGCCAGCAGTTTGAAGGGGGCGTCGATCGAGCAGTACTTC.

About this clonotype itself: A much larger clonotype is one base distant, so this may be a read error. The chain is built from TRBV5-1 and TRBJ1-5; the D is unclear. The CDR3 length is 15 residues. Per the germline V gene, CDR1 is SGHRS and CDR2 is YFSETQ. V shed 5 bases and J shed 3 bases, with 15 bases lying between them. The CDR3 DNA is TGCGCCAGCAGTCTACAAACTACTACCAATCAGCCCCAGCATTTT. The encoded protein is CASSLQTTTNQPQHF.

Comments on this clonotype: At one of its ends the junction is not consistent with the germline gene, which may arise from a read error. V gene TRBV7-2 combines with J gene TRBJ1-3, with TRBD1 matching over 8 bases. The germline gives CDR1 SGHTA, CDR2 FQGNSA. This CDR3 spans 15 amino acids. The CDR3: CASSSDRGTGNTIYF. The CDR3, as DNA: TGTGCCAGCAGCTCCGACAGGGGAACTGGGAACACCATATATTTT.

In this sample, this clonotype turned up many times. The chain employs TRBV6-4 and TRBJ2-2; the match to TRBD1 covers 7 bases. With 8 bases clipped from V and 7 bases from J, the junction kept 19 bases outside the gene matches. CDR3 size: 17 residues. Germline V CDR1 and CDR2: MRHNA, SNTAGT. This CDR3 reads CASYLRTGAQQGGELFF. CDR3 nucleotide sequence: TGTGCCAGCTATCTGCGTACAGGGGCCCAGCAGGGCGGGGAGCTGTTTTTT.

This clonotype was seen many times. The chain links TRBV12-3 or TRBV12-4 to TRBJ1-6; the D is unclear. The CDR3 length is 14 residues. V dropped 6 bases and J dropped 5 bases, with 11 bases sitting between them. CDR3 nucleotide sequence: TGTGCCAGCAGATCGGGGTATAATAATTCACCCCTCCACTTT. As protein: CASRSGYNNSPLHF.

This chain links TRBV19 with TRBJ2-7; 11 nucleotides align to TRBD2. This CDR3 is 16 amino acids long. V lost 4 bases and J lost 6; bases outside the gene matches: 11. The V gene's germline CDR1 is LNHDA and CDR2 SQIVND (reference sequence). CDR3 DNA sequence: TGTGCCAGTAGTAATCCGACTAGCGGGACTAGAGGCGAGCAGTACTTC. It translates to CASSNPTSGTRGEQYF.

This clonotype was recorded many times. The chain joins TRBV12-3 or TRBV12-4 to TRBJ2-7; D perhaps matches TRBD1 (6 bases). The CDR3 extends over 15 amino acids. Trimming took 6 bases from V and 0 from J, leaving 15 bases between them. The CDR3 reads CASRAYRDPSYEQYF. The CDR3, as DNA: TGTGCCAGCAGGGCATACAGGGATCCCTCCTACGAGCAGTACTTC.

The J gene is TRBJ1-3, the V gene TRBV9, with TRBD1 matching 8 bases. J was trimmed by 1 base and V by 4 bases; bases with no gene match: 7. The germline V gene has CDR1 SGDLS and CDR2 YYNGEE. There are 16 residues in the CDR3. CDR3 sequence (DNA): TGTGCCAGCAGCCAACGAACAGGGGGATCTGGAAACACCATATATTTT. It yields the protein CASSQRTGGSGNTIYF.

This clonotype was seen at least ten times. The chain joins TRBV30 to TRBJ1-1; possibly TRBD1 for D (5 bases). The CDR3 has 13 amino acids. Trimming stripped 4 bases from V and 0 bases from J, with 9 bases between. The germline CDR1 and CDR2 sequences are GTSNPN and SVGIG (reference sequence). The CDR3 sequence is CAWTQGMNTEAFF. CDR3 in DNA: TGTGCCTGGACCCAGGGTATGAACACTGAAGCTTTCTTT.

This clonotype was found many times. The chain joins TRBV4-2 to TRBJ2-2; the D call may be TRBD1 or TRBD2 (6 bases each). Trimming stripped 3 bases from V and 3 bases from J, with 20 bases between. Germline values: CDR1 LGHNA, CDR2 YNFKEQ. This CDR3 contains 18 residues. The CDR3 loop is CASSHGIGRGVDTGELFF. The CDR3 nucleotides read TGTGCCAGCAGCCACGGAATAGGTAGGGGGGTCGACACCGGGGAGCTGTTTTTT.

This clonotype showed up many times. V gene TRBV19 combines with J gene TRBJ1-2; D remains unclear. The CDR3 loop spans 14 amino acids. Germline-derived CDR1 and CDR2 are LNHDA and SQIVND (reference sequence). Trimming cost V 5 bases and J 3 bases, with 13 bases left between them. CDR3 sequence (DNA): TGTGCCAGTAGTCATTATGCGGGAGACTATGGCTACACCTTC. As protein: CASSHYAGDYGYTF.

This clonotype was counted ten times or more. This chain joins TRBV30 and TRBJ1-2; no definite D call. CDR1 is GTSNPN, CDR2 SVGIG, per germline (reference sequence). Trimming took off 3 bases at V and 6 bases at J, with 14 bases between the two ends. The CDR3 spans 13 residues. DNA of the CDR3: TGTGCCTGGAGCCGTGGGCAGAACCATGGCTACACCTTC. It is translated as CAWSRGQNHGYTF.

This clonotype has at least ten counts. This sequence joins TRBV6-1 and TRBJ2-2, with 9 bases lining up with TRBD2. Germline assignment: CDR1 MNHNS and CDR2 SASEGT. V gave up 10 bases and J gave up 4 bases; unmatched junction bases: 10. The CDR3 loop spans 15 amino acids. In DNA form, the CDR3 reads TGTGCCACATATGTAGCGGGAGATGTCACCGGGGAGCTGTTTTTT. Translated, it gives CATYVAGDVTGELFF.

This clonotype came up many times. The rearrangement uses TRBV11-2 and TRBJ1-2; tentatively, D is TRBD1 (5 bases). The germline V and J ends were trimmed by 4 bases and 4 bases, with 19 bases remaining between them. From germline, CDR1 is SGHAT and CDR2 FQNNGV. This CDR3 has 16 residues. CDR3 DNA: TGTGCCAGCAGCTGGCCCCGGAGCAGGGTTAGCTATGGCTACACCTTC. Protein sequence: CASSWPRSRVSYGYTF.